This TCR beta chain comes out of a study of blood T cell repertoires in COVID-19. Germline lookup yields CDR1 MNHEY and CDR2 SVGEGT. V lost 5 bases and J lost 0, with 20 bases in between. This CDR3 region has 18 residues. Data came from immunoSEQ multiplex PCR; TCRdb stores just in-frame clones and leaves some out. The sample includes 15,000 to 20,000 clones, around 89% of them seen just once. The clonotype was recovered from an older woman with active COVID-19. The sample taken for sequencing was peripheral blood. J is TRBJ2-4 and V is TRBV6-2 or TRBV6-3, with a possible D match to TRBD1 (5 bases). The CDR3 reads CASSTNALRVLAKNIQYF. CDR3 DNA: TGTGCCAGCAGTACGAACGCACTCAGGGTTCTAGCCAAAAACATTCAGTACTTC.